This is a list of T cell receptor beta chains from one sample in a study of control samples from healthy donors and cancer patients. TCRdb's table, derived via immunoSEQ multiplex PCR, lists solely in-frame clones and lacks some. The table includes some 160,000 clones, approximately 91% detected once. The specimen was blood. The receptors were sampled from a man aged 30 to 39 in good health. Each CDR3 is given with its conserved first and last residue.

cdr3_aa	v_call	j_call
CASSGTGSNSPLHF	TRBV9	TRBJ1-6
CASSSWTRHYEQYF	TRBV11-2	TRBJ2-7
CASSQTLPSTEAFF	TRBV6-2/TRBV6-3	TRBJ1-1
CASATGITGNTIYF	TRBV28	TRBJ1-3
CATSDTMTYQETQYF	TRBV24-1	TRBJ2-5
CASRRSPYEQYF	TRBV2	TRBJ2-7
CASTPDGPGGYTF	TRBV12-3/TRBV12-4	TRBJ1-2
CASSLAPFSTGELFF	TRBV7-9	TRBJ2-2
CASSHPGSLSYEQYF	TRBV3-1/TRBV3-2	TRBJ2-7
CASSEQGGTQPQHF	TRBV25-1	TRBJ1-5
CASTWTGGTEAFF	TRBV19	TRBJ1-1
CASTRSGGNQPQHF	TRBV2	TRBJ1-5
CASSSPTVGYNEQFF	TRBV7-9	TRBJ2-1
CASSLGTGGTDTQYF	TRBV5-1	TRBJ2-3
CASSLRTGVFMNTEAFF	TRBV18	TRBJ1-1
CASRARQGNTEAFF	TRBV2	TRBJ1-1
CASSAWTGQSSGELFF	TRBV11-3	TRBJ2-2
CASSLEASGSYEQYF	TRBV7-2	TRBJ2-7
CASGRGGNRELVQYF	TRBV6-5	TRBJ2-7
CASTPGGDTQYF	TRBV6-5	TRBJ2-3
CATKFQGLWNEQFF	TRBV19	TRBJ2-1
CASGQGRYEQYF	TRBV6-5	TRBJ2-7
CASLGDASTDTQYF	TRBV5-4	TRBJ2-3
CASSTLGASGGTDTQYF	TRBV19	TRBJ2-3
CASSLPGTRKLFF	TRBV7-2	TRBJ1-4
CASSQNLAGGRETQYF	TRBV4-3	TRBJ2-5
CASRLDSYEQYF	TRBV21-1	TRBJ2-7
CASSIARTGPGELFF	TRBV19	TRBJ2-2
CSAPKNTEAFF	TRBV29-1	TRBJ1-1
CASSSPDRGSIGTEAFF	TRBV9	TRBJ1-1
CADPVGILGTGVQETQYF	TRBV19	TRBJ2-5
CAATGRTAPYEQYF	TRBV6-5	TRBJ2-7
CASSLRGGCPWADTQYF	TRBV3-1/TRBV3-2	TRBJ2-3
CASKLAENTGELFF	TRBV21-1	TRBJ2-2
CASRRTGGNTGELFF	TRBV10-1	TRBJ2-2
CASSLSPGDGGSGYTF	TRBV11-2	TRBJ1-2